The next 22 T cell receptor beta chains were all read from a single sample in a study of spatial heterogeneity in lung cancer. As for time point: blood at routine non-recurrence follow-up after resection. Via MiXCR, TCRdb re-called the 5' RACE reads, giving one row per CDR3 protein. Counted here are around 40,000 distinct CDR3 sequences, about 7.6% occurring once; the ten biggest clones make up about 9.4%. Sequenced material: PBMCs, taken at follow-up. These receptors were collected from a male donor with early-stage non-small cell lung cancer.

This clonotype was observed at least ten times. This chain joins TRBV20-1 and TRBJ2-7; 11 bases agree with TRBD2. Trimming cost V 1 base and J 4 bases; bases outside gene matches: 3. Germline CDR1 DFQATT, CDR2 SNEGSKA (reference sequence). The CDR3 has 14 residues. The CDR3 here is CSARGLAGGYEQYF. The DNA of the CDR3 is TGCAGTGCTAGAGGCCTAGCGGGGGGATACGAGCAGTACTTC.

In its sample, this clonotype was seen many times. The genes are TRBV5-5 and TRBJ2-5; 10 bases align to TRBD1. In germline, CDR1 is SGHKS, CDR2 YYEKEE (reference sequence). There are 15 residues in the CDR3. Trimming at V came to 1 base and at J to 5 bases, leaving 5 bases not matched to a gene. CDR3 sequence (DNA): TGTGCCAGCAGCTTGCTTGGGACAGGGGACGAGACCCAGTACTTC. It specifies CASSLLGTGDETQYF.

In its sample, this clonotype was seen many times. V is TRBV7-3 and J is TRBJ2-1, with unresolved D. The CDR3 runs to 14 residues. Germline V gene sequence: CDR1 SGHTA, CDR2 FQGTGA. Deletions cut 4 bases from V and 1 base from J, with 8 bases between. The CDR3 loop is CASSSFGSYNEQFF. CDR3 DNA sequence: TGTGCCAGCAGCTCCTTCGGGTCCTACAATGAGCAGTTCTTC. The variable domain in full, completed from reference TRBV7-3 and TRBJ2-1, reads GAGVSQTPSNKVTEKGKYVELRCDPISGHTALYWYRQSLGQGPEFLIYFQGTGAADDSGLPNDRFFAVRPEGSVSTLKIQRTERGDSAVYLCASSSFGSYNEQFFGPGTRLTVL.

This clonotype came up many times. This rearrangement joins TRBV7-9 to TRBJ1-6, with D perhaps TRBD1 (5 bases). Germline-derived CDR1 and CDR2 are SEHNR and FQNEAQ (reference sequence). Trimming removed 5 bases from V and 13 bases from J, with 18 bases in between. This CDR3 comprises 14 residues. The CDR3, as DNA: TGTGCCAGCAGCGTCGGGGCAGATAGGTCGCCCCTCCACTTT. Translation gives CASSVGADRSPLHF.

This clonotype was counted ten times or more. The chain couples TRBV29-1 to TRBJ2-5; D unresolved. From germline, CDR1 is SQVTM and CDR2 ANQGSEA. The V end lost 4 bases, the J end lost 2 bases, and 14 bases lay between the germline ends. This CDR3 spans 14 amino acids. The chain's CDR3 is CSVVDHLRQETQYF. In DNA form, the CDR3 reads TGCAGCGTTGTGGACCACCTAAGGCAAGAGACCCAGTACTTC.

In its sample, this clonotype ranks as medium-sized (0.01 to 0.1%). The chain employs TRBV12-5 and TRBJ2-2, with a tentative D call TRBD2 (6 bases). The CDR3 runs 16 residues. V lost 7 bases to trimming and J lost 7 bases, with 22 bases between them. From germline, CDR1 is LGHNT and CDR2 FRNRAP. The CDR3 DNA reads TGTGCTAGTGCCTCGAGGAGGGAGGATCTAGTCGGGGAGCTGTTTTTT. It translates to CASASRREDLVGELFF.

This clonotype was picked up many times. The V gene is TRBV7-6, the J gene TRBJ2-7; TRBD1 matches at 10 bases. Trimming took 5 bases from V and 3 from J; bases not matched to a gene: 7. Germline V lookup: CDR1 SGHVS, CDR2 FNYEAQ. The CDR3 has 15 amino acids. DNA for the CDR3: TGTGCCAGCAGCGTCGGGACAGGGGTCCTCTACGAGCAGTACTTC. Translated: CASSVGTGVLYEQYF.

At least ten counts were recorded for this clonotype. V usage is TRBV6-6 and J usage is TRBJ2-7; 8 bases are a match to TRBD1. This CDR3 contains 17 residues. CDR1 and CDR2 from the germline V gene are MNHNY and SVGAGI (reference sequence). Trimming cost V 0 bases and J 5 bases; bases outside gene matches: 12. The CDR3 spells CASSYSLPGTGSNEQYF. In DNA form, the CDR3 reads TGTGCCAGCAGTTACTCGTTACCCGGGACAGGTTCCAACGAGCAGTACTTC.

This clonotype was recorded at least ten times. J is TRBJ2-3 and V is TRBV12-3 or TRBV12-4, with 8 bases aligning to TRBD2. This CDR3 has 15 residues. V was clipped by 5 bases and J by 5 bases; unmatched bases: 9. The CDR3 reads CASSHSGGLGDTQYF. The CDR3 DNA is TGTGCCAGCAGTCATTCGGGGGGGCTAGGAGATACGCAGTATTTT.

This clonotype was found many times. The chain carries TRBV19 and TRBJ1-4; D remains ambiguous. From germline, CDR1 is LNHDA and CDR2 SQIVND (reference sequence). Trimming removed 6 bases at V and 7 bases at J, with 15 bases between. This CDR3 region has 14 residues. CDR3 in DNA: TGTGCCAGTAGCCCGGGTGGCGCGGGTGAAAAACTGTTTTTT. This translates into CASSPGGAGEKLFF.

This clonotype was seen at least ten times. The V gene is TRBV11-2, the J gene TRBJ2-1; 7 nucleotides line up with TRBD2. The CDR3 length is 15 residues. In germline, CDR1 is SGHAT, CDR2 FQNNGV. V dropped 6 bases and J dropped 0; count of bases not matched to a gene: 5. This chain's CDR3 is CASSISGDSYNEQFF. The CDR3, as DNA: TGTGCCAGCAGTATAAGCGGGGACTCCTACAATGAGCAGTTCTTC.

This clonotype was picked up many times. The chain links TRBV6-1 to TRBJ2-5; 10 bases fit TRBD2. This CDR3 region has 15 residues. The germline CDR1 and CDR2 sequences are MNHNS and SASEGT. V lost 2 bases and J lost 5; bases outside the gene matches: 5. CDR3 sequence reads: CASSEIAGGGETQYF. The CDR3 DNA reads as TGTGCCAGCAGTGAAATAGCGGGGGGTGGGGAGACCCAGTACTTC.

This clonotype occurred many times. The V call is TRBV11-2, the J call TRBJ2-3, with D possibly being TRBD1 (6 bases). CDR1 and CDR2 (germline): SGHAT, FQNNGV. Trimming shortened V by 7 bases and J by 7 bases, and 21 bases separated the two germline ends. The CDR3 is made up of 15 amino acids. The CDR3, as DNA: TGTGCCAGCACCCCCTCCGGGTGGGGGCTGAATACGCAGTATTTT. It codes for CASTPSGWGLNTQYF.

This clonotype was recorded at least ten times. The chain is built from TRBV5-1 and TRBJ1-2; D is possibly TRBD1 (6 bases). V shed 2 bases and J shed 3 bases, with 11 bases lying between them. CDR1 is SGHRS and CDR2 is YFSETQ in the germline V gene. This CDR3 is 14 amino acids long. CDR3 nucleotide sequence: TGCGCCAGCAGCTTTATACAGGGAGACTATGGCTACACCTTC. Translated: CASSFIQGDYGYTF.

By share of the sample, this clonotype is medium-sized. This sequence joins TRBV19 and TRBJ2-5; TRBD1 agrees at 11 bases. CDR1 and CDR2 (germline): LNHDA, SQIVND (reference sequence). V was pared by 6 bases and J by 4 bases, with 4 bases of the junction left unmatched. The CDR3 spans 14 residues. The CDR3 bases are TGTGCCAGTAGCCGGACAGGGGGCGTAGAGACCCAGTACTTC. It yields the protein CASSRTGGVETQYF.

This clonotype was seen many times. The CDR3: CASSIGTGPNEKLFF. The DNA of the CDR3 is TGCGCCAGCAGCATAGGGACAGGTCCTAATGAAAAACTGTTTTTT. The genes are TRBV5-1 and TRBJ1-4; 8 nucleotides align to TRBD1. V gave up 4 bases and J gave up 3 bases; unmatched junction bases: 5. The CDR3 loop spans 15 amino acids. The germline gives CDR1 SGHRS, CDR2 YFSETQ.

About this clonotype itself: This may come from a read error, since a much larger clone is one base off. The rearrangement joins TRBV29-1 to TRBJ2-5; 7 bases line up with TRBD1. Losses at the gene ends were 3 bases for V and 9 bases for J; bases not matched to a gene: 10. The CDR3 has 13 amino acids. Germline V lookup: CDR1 SQVTM, CDR2 ANQGSEA. For the CDR3, the DNA is TGCAGCGTTGAGGACAGGTTGGTGGAGGCCCAGTACTTC. As protein: CSVEDRLVEAQYF.

This clonotype was seen at least ten times. The gene calls are TRBV2 and TRBJ2-5; perhaps TRBD2 as D (6 bases). This CDR3 region has 14 residues. The V end lost 0 bases, the J end lost 3 bases, and 8 bases lay between the germline ends. The germline CDR1 and CDR2 sequences are SNHLY and FYNNEI. This CDR3 reads CASSEAWGEETQYF. CDR3 DNA: TGTGCCAGCAGTGAAGCGTGGGGGGAAGAGACCCAGTACTTC.

This clonotype was seen many times. V is TRBV20-1 and J is TRBJ1-2; 9 positions agree with TRBD1. Per germline, CDR1 DFQATT and CDR2 SNEGSKA (reference sequence). The CDR3 contains 14 residues. The V gene end was trimmed by 6 bases and the J gene end by 8 bases; junction bases not matched to a gene: 13. The CDR3 here is CSAPNPRTGEGYTF. CDR3 nucleotides: TGCAGTGCCCCAAATCCCCGGACAGGGGAAGGCTACACCTTC.

This clonotype was seen ten or more times. The chain has TRBV9 and TRBJ1-2; D might be TRBD1 (6 bases). Germline lookup yields CDR1 SGDLS and CDR2 YYNGEE. The CDR3 consists of 12 residues. The ends were cut back, 0 bases at V and 7 bases at J, with 7 bases in the middle. The CDR3: CASSVVGGGYTF. The CDR3 DNA is TGTGCCAGCAGCGTAGTAGGGGGTGGCTACACCTTC.

In this sample, this clonotype turned up many times. This chain uses TRBV13 with TRBJ2-1; D remains unclear. The CDR3 is 15 amino acids. The germline gives CDR1 PRHDT, CDR2 FYEKMQ (reference sequence). With 5 bases removed from V and 0 bases from J, the gap between germline ends came to 11 bases. The CDR3 sequence is CASSPGRSSYNEQFF. CDR3 nucleotide sequence: TGTGCCAGCAGCCCCGGCAGGTCCTCCTACAATGAGCAGTTCTTC.

The rearrangement uses TRBV2 and TRBJ1-5; the match to TRBD1 covers 7 bases. CDR3 length equals 14 residues. Germline values: CDR1 SNHLY, CDR2 FYNNEI. The trim removed 7 bases at V and 6 bases at J, leaving 9 bases unmatched. This CDR3 reads CASTATGRSQPQHF. In DNA, the CDR3 is TGTGCCAGCACTGCGACAGGGAGGTCTCAGCCCCAGCATTTT.